The source of this T cell receptor beta chain is a study of T cell changes during pregnancy in multiple sclerosis. The CDR3 has 12 residues. Trimming stripped 3 bases from V and 1 base from J, with 4 bases between. Germline CDR1 SGHRS, CDR2 YFSETQ. The repertoire was sequenced with immunoSEQ multiplex PCR; TCRdb's copy has only in-frame clones and lacks some. The data hold around 100,000 clones, with 80% to 95% observed a single time. V is TRBV5-1 and J is TRBJ2-5, with unresolved D. The source of this sequence is a female donor with multiple sclerosis, enrolled in a pregnancy study. The sequenced sample was peripheral blood, obtained in the third trimester of pregnancy. The DNA of the CDR3 is TGCGCCAGCAGCTCCCTCCAAGAGACCCAGTACTTC. Translated: CASSSLQETQYF.